This TCR beta chain was observed in a study of shared clonotypes between healthy human individuals. Some clones are missing from TCRdb's copy, which holds only in-frame ones; the method was immunoSEQ multiplex PCR. This table has some 800,000 clones, 80% to 95% appearing once. Naivety among CD8 cells was defined by CD45RO negativity and positive CCR7 selection, thereby excluding terminally differentiated effector memory CD45RA+ cells. Healthy HIV-negative adults without recent acute infections or vaccinations served as donors. Caucasian adults residing in Nashville, Tennessee made up all the donors. J was trimmed by 6 bases and V by 5 bases; bases with no gene match: 11. Germline CDR1 and CDR2: MNHEY and SMNVEV (reference sequence). The CDR3 sequence is 16 residues long. Study findings and constraints: Investigators collected only blood, and repertoires in tissues likely differ. Incompleteness in sorted-subset sequencing, despite large depth, was shown by rarefaction.

On this clone itself: What it recognizes is unknown.

Material: naive CD8+ T cells sorted from blood. This clonotype was sampled from a man aged 25 to 40 in good health. The gene calls are TRBV27 and TRBJ2-7; 12 bases agree with TRBD1. This CDR3 is CASSPSMGQGAFEQYF. The CDR3 DNA is TGTGCCAGCAGTCCCTCGATGGGACAGGGGGCCTTCGAGCAGTACTTC.